The 22 T cell receptor beta chains listed next were all sequenced from one sample in a study of blood T cell repertoires in COVID-19. Data came from immunoSEQ multiplex PCR; TCRdb stores just in-frame clones and leaves some out. Of 70,000 to 85,000 clones detected, about 86% appear once; the ten largest clones hold about 20%. The source material was peripheral blood. The receptors were gathered from an elderly woman in a cohort sampled during active or convalescent COVID-19.

The chain combines TRBV4-2 with TRBJ2-1, with TRBD2 matching 7 bases. The length of the CDR3 is 14 residues. Looked up from germline, CDR1 is LGHNA and CDR2 is YNFKEQ. Trimming at V came to 1 base and at J to 5 bases, leaving 2 bases not matched to a gene. The CDR3 loop reads CASSQGTSNNEQFF. The CDR3 DNA reads as TGTGCCAGCAGCCAAGGGACTAGTAACAATGAGCAGTTCTTC.

The chain recombines TRBV7-8 with TRBJ1-5, with D unresolved. CDR1 SGHVS and CDR2 FQNEAQ come from the germline V gene. V gave up 4 bases and J gave up 0 bases, with 10 bases separating them. The CDR3 consists of 15 residues. Here the CDR3 reads CASSSGSYSNQPQHF. DNA of the CDR3: TGTGCCAGCAGCTCGGGATCTTATAGCAATCAGCCCCAGCATTTT.

The chain couples TRBV6-5 to TRBJ2-1, with D possibly matching TRBD1 (5 bases). Germline V CDR1 and CDR2: MNHEY, SVGAGI. Trimming cost V 4 bases and J 1 base, with 14 bases left between them. The CDR3 extends over 16 amino acids. CDR3 bases: TGTGCCAGCAGTTCACCCCCAGGGATTTCCTACAATGAGCAGTTCTTC. Residues: CASSSPPGISYNEQFF.

The rearrangement uses TRBV19 and TRBJ2-2, with D maybe TRBD1 (7 bases). Trimming removed 5 bases from V and 4 bases from J, with 14 bases in between. Germline-derived CDR1 and CDR2 are LNHDA and SQIVND (reference sequence). This CDR3 region has 15 residues. The CDR3 loop is CASSGRGQSTGELFF. CDR3 DNA: TGTGCCAGTAGTGGGCGGGGACAGTCCACCGGGGAGCTGTTTTTT. The full variable domain, in which reference TRBV19 and TRBJ2-2 provide the parts outside the CDR3, is DGGITQSPKYLFRKEGQNVTLSCEQNLNHDAMYWYRQDPGQGLRLIYYSQIVNDFQKGDIAEGYSVSREKKESFPLTVTSAQKNPTAFYLCASSGRGQSTGELFFGEGSRLTVL.

The J gene is TRBJ2-3, the V gene TRBV3-1 (or the pseudogene TRBV3-2); 9 positions match TRBD1. The germline gives CDR1 LGHDT, CDR2 YNNKEL (reference sequence). J lost 3 bases, V lost 4 bases, and 5 bases had no gene match. The CDR3 extends over 15 amino acids. The CDR3 reads CASSLRDRVTDTQYF. Written as DNA, the CDR3 is TGTGCCAGCAGCCTCCGGGACAGGGTTACAGATACGCAGTATTTT.

J is TRBJ1-4 and V is TRBV5-6; no reliable D call. Between the trimmed V and J ends, which lost 6 bases and 10 bases, there was a span of 25 bases. Germline V lookup: CDR1 SGHDT, CDR2 YYEEEE. The CDR3 contains 16 residues. This CDR3 reads CASNSFTSGTAGKLFF. CDR3 DNA sequence: TGTGCCAGCAACAGTTTCACATCGGGAACAGCCGGAAAACTGTTTTTT.

The chain is built from TRBV4-2 and TRBJ2-3, with 8 positions matching TRBD2. The germline gives CDR1 LGHNA, CDR2 YNFKEQ. Trimming took 1 base from V and 2 from J; bases not matched to a gene: 8. This CDR3 contains 17 residues. The CDR3: CASSQAVGGRFTDTQYF. For the CDR3, the DNA is TGTGCCAGCAGCCAAGCTGTGGGCGGGAGGTTCACAGATACGCAGTATTTT.

The V and J genes are TRBV5-1 and TRBJ1-4; TRBD1 might be the D (5 bases). Germline V gene lookup returns CDR1 SGHRS and CDR2 YFSETQ. The CDR3 extends over 16 amino acids. Trimming removed 0 bases at V and 0 bases at J, with 9 bases between. The CDR3 nucleotides read TGCGCCAGCAGCTTGGGCGACAGTGCAACTAATGAAAAACTGTTTTTT. It is translated as CASSLGDSATNEKLFF.

This chain joins TRBV5-1 and TRBJ2-3, with 8 positions matching TRBD2. This CDR3 contains 17 residues. V lost 7 bases and J lost 1; bases outside the gene matches: 14. Germline CDR1 is SGHRS and CDR2 is YFSETQ. The CDR3 loop reads CASRRSGSFTGTDTQYF. Written as DNA, the CDR3 is TGCGCCAGCCGTCGGAGCGGGAGCTTTACAGGCACAGATACGCAGTATTTT. Using reference TRBV5-1 and TRBJ2-3 for the parts outside the CDR3, the full variable domain is KAGVTQTPRYLIKTRGQQVTLSCSPISGHRSVSWYQQTPGQGLQFLFEYFSETQRNKGNFPGRFSGRQFSNSRSEMNVSTLELGDSALYLCASRRSGSFTGTDTQYFGPGTRLTVL.

The genes are TRBV6-6 and TRBJ2-3; D unclear. CDR3 length equals 11 residues. Per germline, CDR1 MNHNY and CDR2 SVGAGI (reference sequence). V was shortened by 7 bases and J by 2 bases, with 4 bases between the two germline ends. CDR3: CASTLTDTQYF. The CDR3 DNA sequence: TGTGCCAGCACCCTCACAGATACGCAGTATTTT.

The CDR3 sequence is CASSQGYHQPQHF. DNA of the CDR3: TGTGCCAGCAGTCAGGGTTACCACCAGCCCCAGCATTTT. The rearrangement links TRBV7-9 to TRBJ1-5, with TRBD1 as a possible D gene (5 bases). The V and J ends lost 6 bases and 7 bases respectively, with 13 bases between them. The CDR3 runs to 13 residues. Germline CDR1 and CDR2: SEHNR and FQNEAQ (reference sequence).

The chain joins TRBV6-5 to TRBJ1-4, with D unresolved. Germline CDR1 reads MNHEY; CDR2 reads SVGAGI. The CDR3 contains 14 residues. V was clipped by 7 bases and J by 1 base, with 10 bases between them. In nucleotides, the CDR3 is TGTGCCAGCAAGTTGGGAGTAACTAATGAAAAACTGTTTTTT. Protein: CASKLGVTNEKLFF.

The genes are TRBV19 and TRBJ1-1, with D possibly being TRBD1 (5 bases). The CDR3 covers 11 residues. Per germline, CDR1 LNHDA and CDR2 SQIVND (reference sequence). The V gene lost 11 bases and the J gene lost 5 bases, with 12 bases spanning the gap. CDR3 loop: CASGLQTEAFF. The CDR3 DNA reads as TGTGCCTCAGGGTTGCAGACTGAAGCTTTCTTT.

The chain couples TRBV6-4 to TRBJ2-1; D is undetermined. The V and J ends lost 0 bases and 9 bases respectively, with 9 bases between them. Germline V lookup: CDR1 MRHNA, CDR2 SNTAGT. The CDR3 covers 13 residues. DNA for the CDR3: TGTGCCAGCAGTGACTCCCTAGGCCGTGAGCAGTTCTTC. Amino acid sequence: CASSDSLGREQFF.

J is TRBJ2-7 and V is TRBV7-2; 8 positions agree with TRBD1. The V segment lost 2 bases and the J segment 4 bases; nucleotides outside the gene matches: 10. Germline-derived CDR1 and CDR2 are SGHTA and FQGNSA. CDR3 length equals 16 residues. The CDR3 here is CASSLYSGGAGYEQYV. CDR3 coding DNA: TGTGCCAGCAGCTTATACTCAGGGGGCGCGGGATACGAGCAGTACGTC.

This chain connects TRBV5-1 to TRBJ1-1, with TRBD1 identical over 7 bases. V dropped 3 bases and J dropped 0; count of bases not matched to a gene: 8. This CDR3 comprises 16 residues. Germline V lookup: CDR1 SGHRS, CDR2 YFSETQ. The CDR3 nucleotides read TGCGCCAGCAGCTCCGGACAGGTTAAAATGAACACTGAAGCTTTCTTT. This gives the protein CASSSGQVKMNTEAFF.

The CDR3 reads CASSPTGEGARTEAFF. The CDR3 nucleotides are TGTGCCAGTAGTCCTACGGGAGAGGGGGCGCGAACTGAAGCTTTCTTT. The chain carries TRBV19 and TRBJ1-1; 7 bases line up with TRBD1. V shed 5 bases, J shed 5 bases, and the junction held 14 bases outside the gene matches. The CDR3 has 16 amino acids. The germline CDR1 and CDR2 sequences are LNHDA and SQIVND (reference sequence).

The chain recombines TRBV28 with TRBJ1-4; TRBD1 matches at 9 bases. Germline lookup yields CDR1 MDHEN and CDR2 SYDVKM. The CDR3 has 14 residues. With 7 bases clipped from V and 8 bases from J, the junction kept 8 bases outside the gene matches. This chain's CDR3 is CASIAGTGWEKLFF. CDR3 DNA: TGTGCCAGCATCGCCGGGACAGGGTGGGAAAAACTGTTTTTT.

This clone was detected once. The chain has TRBV7-3 and TRBJ2-2; 11 bases are a match to TRBD2. J lost 0 bases, V lost 5 bases, and 2 bases had no gene match. Per the germline V gene, CDR1 is SGHTA and CDR2 is FQGTGA. The CDR3 spans 16 residues. The CDR3 bases are TGTGCCAGCAGCATACTAGCGGGAGCGAACACCGGGGAGCTGTTTTTT. Its protein product is CASSILAGANTGELFF.

This chain links TRBV3-1 (or the pseudogene TRBV3-2) with TRBJ1-5, with D perhaps matching TRBD1 (5 bases). Trimming removed 4 bases at V and 4 bases at J, with 8 bases between. The CDR3 runs 13 residues. CDR1 is LGHDT and CDR2 is YNNKEL in the germline V gene (reference sequence). This chain's CDR3 is CASSPTANQPQHF. In DNA, the CDR3 is TGTGCCAGCAGCCCGACAGCTAATCAGCCCCAGCATTTT.

V is TRBV5-1 and J is TRBJ2-1; 7 bases agree with TRBD1. The trim removed 4 bases at V and 1 base at J, leaving 5 bases unmatched. CDR3 size: 15 residues. Germline V gene sequence: CDR1 SGHRS, CDR2 YFSETQ. The CDR3 sequence is CASSVQGNSYNEQFF. The CDR3 coding sequence is TGCGCCAGCAGCGTACAGGGGAATTCCTACAATGAGCAGTTCTTC.

This chain joins TRBV7-3 and TRBJ2-1, with D unclear. Germline loops: CDR1 SGHTA, CDR2 FQGTGA. Between the trimmed V and J ends, which lost 6 bases and 8 bases, there was a span of 11 bases. The CDR3 consists of 12 residues. The CDR3 sequence is CASSARSYEQFF. CDR3 DNA: TGTGCCAGCAGTGCTAGATCTTATGAGCAGTTCTTC. Looking up the rest from reference TRBV7-3 and TRBJ2-1 gives the full variable domain: GAGVSQTPSNKVTEKGKYVELRCDPISGHTALYWYRQSLGQGPEFLIYFQGTGAADDSGLPNDRFFAVRPEGSVSTLKIQRTERGDSAVYLCASSARSYEQFFGPGTRLTVL.